This T cell receptor beta chain was found in a study of T cells in Graves' hyperthyroidism and ophthalmopathy. Study-wide results and caveats: Ophthalmopathy got predicted by the model a median about six months before its onset.

PBMCs stemmed from under 11 ml fresh peripheral blood. With respect to this clonotype: The antigen is not known.

CDR3 length: 15 residues. Germline V CDR1 and CDR2: SGHDN, FVKESK. Germline trimming cut 4 bases from V and 6 bases from J; bases unmatched to any gene: 8. It was RNA transcripts that yielded the amplified TCR beta CDR3 regions. When the TCR CDR3 underwent first-round RT-PCR, the HTBI primer set was used. TCRdb analysed the multiplex PCR reads with MiXCR anew, one entry per CDR3 protein. Among 200,000 to 250,000 distinct CDR3 sequences listed, roughly a sixth were seen once. This sequence joins TRBV14 and TRBJ2-3, with TRBD2 matching over 9 bases. The sequencing input was blood. This clonotype was obtained from a man aged 50 to 59 with Graves' hyperthyroidism. CDR3 region: CASSLLAGLSDTQYF. The DNA of the CDR3 is TGTGCCAGCAGCCTTCTAGCGGGACTCTCGGATACGCAGTATTTT.